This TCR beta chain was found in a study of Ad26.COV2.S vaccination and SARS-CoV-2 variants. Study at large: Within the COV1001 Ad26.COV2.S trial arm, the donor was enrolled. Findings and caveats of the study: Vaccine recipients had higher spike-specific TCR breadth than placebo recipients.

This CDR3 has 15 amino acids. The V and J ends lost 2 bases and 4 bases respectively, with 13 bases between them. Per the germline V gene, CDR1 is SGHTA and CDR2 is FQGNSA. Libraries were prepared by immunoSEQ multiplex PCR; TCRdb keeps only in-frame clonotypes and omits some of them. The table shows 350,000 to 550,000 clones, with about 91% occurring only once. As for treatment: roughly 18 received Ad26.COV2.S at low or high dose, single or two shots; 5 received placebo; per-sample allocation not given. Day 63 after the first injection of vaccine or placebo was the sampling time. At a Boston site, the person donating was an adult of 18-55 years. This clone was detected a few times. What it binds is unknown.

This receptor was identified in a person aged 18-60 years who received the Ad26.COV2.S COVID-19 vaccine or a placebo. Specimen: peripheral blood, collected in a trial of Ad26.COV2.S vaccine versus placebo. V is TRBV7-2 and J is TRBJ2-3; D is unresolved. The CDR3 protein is CASSLSAARADTQYF. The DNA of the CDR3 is TGTGCCAGCAGCTTAAGCGCGGCCCGAGCAGATACGCAGTATTTT.